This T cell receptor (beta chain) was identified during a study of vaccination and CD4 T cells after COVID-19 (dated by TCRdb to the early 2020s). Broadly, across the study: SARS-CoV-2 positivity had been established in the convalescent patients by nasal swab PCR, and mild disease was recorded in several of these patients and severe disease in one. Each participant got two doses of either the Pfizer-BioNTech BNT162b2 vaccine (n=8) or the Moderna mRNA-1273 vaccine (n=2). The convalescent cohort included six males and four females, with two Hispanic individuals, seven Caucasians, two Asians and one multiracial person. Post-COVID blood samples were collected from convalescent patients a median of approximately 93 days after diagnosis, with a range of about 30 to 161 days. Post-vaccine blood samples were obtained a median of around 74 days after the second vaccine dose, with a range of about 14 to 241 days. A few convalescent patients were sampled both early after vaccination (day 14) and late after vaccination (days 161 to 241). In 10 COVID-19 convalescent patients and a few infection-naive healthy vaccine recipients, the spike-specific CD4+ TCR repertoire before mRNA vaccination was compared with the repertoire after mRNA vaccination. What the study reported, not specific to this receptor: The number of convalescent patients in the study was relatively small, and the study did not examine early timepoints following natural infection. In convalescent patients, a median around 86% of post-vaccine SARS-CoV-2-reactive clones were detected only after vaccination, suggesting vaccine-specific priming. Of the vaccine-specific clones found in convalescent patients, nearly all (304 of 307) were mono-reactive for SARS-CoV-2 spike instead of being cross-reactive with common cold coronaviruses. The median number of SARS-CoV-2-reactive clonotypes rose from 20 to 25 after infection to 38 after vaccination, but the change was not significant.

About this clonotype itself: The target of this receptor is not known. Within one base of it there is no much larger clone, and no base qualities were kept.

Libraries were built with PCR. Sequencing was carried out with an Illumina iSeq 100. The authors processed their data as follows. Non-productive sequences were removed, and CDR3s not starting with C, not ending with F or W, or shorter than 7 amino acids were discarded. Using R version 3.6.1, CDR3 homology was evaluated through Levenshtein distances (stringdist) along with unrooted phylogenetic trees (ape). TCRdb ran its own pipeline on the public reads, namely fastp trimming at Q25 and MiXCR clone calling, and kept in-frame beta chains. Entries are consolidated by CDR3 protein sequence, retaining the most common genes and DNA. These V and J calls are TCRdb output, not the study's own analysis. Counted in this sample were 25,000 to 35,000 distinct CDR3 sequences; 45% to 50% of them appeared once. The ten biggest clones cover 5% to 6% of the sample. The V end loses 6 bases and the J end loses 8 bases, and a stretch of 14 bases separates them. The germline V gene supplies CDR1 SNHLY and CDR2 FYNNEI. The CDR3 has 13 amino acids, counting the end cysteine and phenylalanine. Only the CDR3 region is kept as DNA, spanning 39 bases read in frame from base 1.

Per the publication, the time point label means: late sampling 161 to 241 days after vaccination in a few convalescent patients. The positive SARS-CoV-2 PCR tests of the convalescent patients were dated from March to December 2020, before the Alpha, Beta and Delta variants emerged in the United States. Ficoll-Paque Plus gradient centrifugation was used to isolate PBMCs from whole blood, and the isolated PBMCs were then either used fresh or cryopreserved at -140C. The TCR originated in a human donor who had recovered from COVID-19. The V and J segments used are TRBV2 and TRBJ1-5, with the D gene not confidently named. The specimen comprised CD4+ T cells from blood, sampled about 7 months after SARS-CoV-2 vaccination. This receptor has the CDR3 CASRAKGVKPQHF. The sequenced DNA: TGTGCCAGCAGGGCAAAGGGAGTCAAGCCCCAGCATTTT. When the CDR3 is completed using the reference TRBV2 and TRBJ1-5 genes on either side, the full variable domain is EPEVTQTPSHQVTQMGQEVILRCVPISNHLYFYWYRQILGQKVEFLVSFYNNEISEKSEIFDDQFSVERPDGSNFTLKIRSTKLEDSAMYFCASRAKGVKPQHFGDGTRLSIL.